This TCR beta chain emerged from a study of response to subunit inactivated influenza vaccine. MiXCR, applied by TCRdb to the RT-PCR reads, yields one record per CDR3 protein. The profile covers around 160,000 distinct CDR3 sequences, with roughly 11% appearing a single time and 9.5% to 15% taken by the ten largest. Germline loops: CDR1 MNHNS, CDR2 SASEGT. The CDR3 has 15 residues. Trimming cost V 6 bases and J 0 bases, with 15 bases left between them. This specimen consisted of non-naive T cells sorted from PBMCs, obtained 45 days after vaccination. This sequence was found in a man aged 50 to 59 who received an inactivated influenza vaccine. The chain carries TRBV6-1 and TRBJ2-7; D tentatively reads TRBD1 or TRBD2 (5 bases each). The CDR3 sequence is CASRNRDASSYEQYF. The CDR3 DNA reads TGTGCCAGCAGGAACCGGGACGCGAGCTCCTACGAGCAGTACTTC.